A selection of T cell receptor beta chains follows, all from one sample in a study of a mutant IDH1 vaccine in newly diagnosed glioma. The antigens for these receptors are not known. Assay used: immunoSEQ multiplex PCR; TCRdb lists only in-frame clones, some missing. The sample records about 120,000 clones, over 75% being singletons. Here the sequenced sample was PBMCs, taken from a glioma patient whose treatment included an IDH1 peptide vaccine. Receptors were obtained from a man in his forties with glioma. CDR3s include the opening cysteine and the closing phenylalanine or tryptophan. D genes are given only for firm matches. Only some rows state a clone size, as once, few, many or a class for expanded clones.

CDR3aa | CDR3nt | j_gene | d_gene | abundance | v_gene | len
CASFSRDRGPGQYF | TGTGCCAGTTTCAGCCGGGACAGGGGGCCGGGGCAGTACTTC | TRBJ2-7 | TRBD1 | NA | TRBV19 | 14
CASSQGPGGTYEQYF | TGCGCCAGCAGCCAAGGCCCAGGTGGCACCTACGAGCAGTACTTC | TRBJ2-7 | NA | once | TRBV4-3 | 15
CASSLAFRRGNLERHEQYF | TGCGCCAGCAGCTTGGCCTTTCGGCGGGGGAACTTGGAGCGGCACGAGCAGTACTTC | TRBJ2-7 | TRBD2 | NA | TRBV5-1 | 19
CASSLELRNYEQYF | TGTGCCAGCAGCTTGGAACTTCGTAACTACGAGCAGTACTTC | TRBJ2-7 | NA | once | TRBV5-6 | 14
CAWSVAGTVSAEAFF | TGTGCCTGGAGTGTCGCCGGGACAGTAAGCGCTGAAGCTTTCTTT | TRBJ1-1 | TRBD1 | few | TRBV30 | 15
CASSPSRRNTIYF | TGTGCCAGCAGCCCCAGCCGCAGGAACACCATATATTTT | TRBJ1-3 | NA | NA | TRBV7-2 | 13
CASSFRPSSARNNEQFF | TGTGCCAGCAGCTTCCGCCCCTCATCCGCCAGAAACAATGAGCAGTTCTTC | TRBJ2-1 | NA | NA | TRBV7-2 | 17
CASTPQDPNYEQYF | TGTGCCAGTACCCCCCAGGACCCGAACTACGAGCAGTACTTC | TRBJ2-7 | NA | NA | TRBV19 | 14
CASSLQGAGEKLFF | TGCGCCAGCAGCTTGCAGGGGGCCGGTGAAAAACTGTTTTTT | TRBJ1-4 | TRBD1 | many | TRBV5-1 | 14
CASSQDLGTTYSSYEQYF | TGCGCCAGCAGCCAAGATCTCGGGACTACCTATAGCTCCTACGAGCAGTACTTC | TRBJ2-7 | TRBD2 | NA | TRBV4-3 | 18
CASSLSETYQPQHF | TGTGCCAGCAGCTTGAGCGAGACCTATCAGCCCCAGCATTTT | TRBJ1-5 | NA | NA | TRBV7-9 | 14
CASSWTPTLNYGYTF | TGTGCCAGCAGCTGGACACCGACCCTGAACTATGGCTACACCTTC | TRBJ1-2 | NA | NA | TRBV5-4 | 15
CSVVEVANEKLFF | TGCAGCGTTGTGGAGGTGGCTAATGAAAAACTGTTTTTT | TRBJ1-4 | NA | NA | TRBV29-1 | 13
CASSQGAGTHNEQFF | TGTGCCAGCAGCCAGGGAGCGGGAACCCACAATGAGCAGTTCTTC | TRBJ2-1 | TRBD2 | NA | TRBV7-2 | 15
CASSLGDFSGNTIYF | TGCGCCAGCAGCTTGGGGGACTTTTCTGGAAACACCATATATTTT | TRBJ1-3 | NA | NA | TRBV5-1 | 15
CSVTDRTQETQYF | TGCAGCGTTACCGACAGGACTCAAGAGACCCAGTACTTC | TRBJ2-5 | NA | NA | TRBV29-1 | 13
CASSPRGGREQYF | TGTGCCAGCAGCCCCCGGGGGGGCAGGGAGCAGTACTTC | TRBJ2-7 | TRBD2 | NA | TRBV7-2 | 13
CASSLPRNVEQQYF | TGTGCCAGCAGTTTACCCAGGAACGTAGAGCAGCAGTACTTC | TRBJ2-7 | NA | NA | TRBV28 | 14
CASSLVAGFYNEQFF | TGCGCCAGCAGCTTGGTGGCCGGGTTCTACAATGAGCAGTTCTTC | TRBJ2-1 | NA | NA | TRBV5-1 | 15
CSVARDTEREQFF | TGCAGCGTGGCACGGGATACAGAGCGTGAGCAGTTCTTC | TRBJ2-1 | NA | NA | TRBV29-1 | 13
CASSHLVGKRPTNSPLHF | TGCGCCAGCAGCCACCTAGTGGGAAAGCGTCCGACGAATTCACCCCTCCACTTT | TRBJ1-6 | NA | NA | TRBV4-1 | 18
CAWLGARYGYTF | TGTGCCTGGTTGGGGGCCCGCTATGGCTACACCTTC | TRBJ1-2 | NA | few | TRBV30 | 12
CASSGQGAMNIQYF | TGTGCCAGCAGCGGACAGGGGGCAATGAACATTCAGTACTTC | TRBJ2-4 | TRBD1 | NA | TRBV6-5 | 14
CASSSRGGETQYF | TGTGCCAGCAGCTCCCGGGGGGGAGAGACCCAGTACTTC | TRBJ2-5 | TRBD2 | NA | TRBV7-2 | 13
CASSLEQNSYSNQPQHF | TGTGCCAGCAGCTTGGAACAGAATTCTTATAGCAATCAGCCCCAGCATTTT | TRBJ1-5 | NA | NA | TRBV7-2 | 17
CASSLVGTREQFF | TGTGCCAGTAGTTTGGTGGGAACACGTGAGCAGTTCTTC | TRBJ2-1 | NA | NA | TRBV19 | 13
CASSLATGGGYNEQFF | TGCGCCAGCAGCTTGGCCACGGGCGGGGGCTACAATGAGCAGTTCTTC | TRBJ2-1 | TRBD2 | NA | TRBV5-1 | 16
CASSQDRSGGLVQFF | TGTGCCAGCAGCCAAGATAGGAGCGGGGGTTTGGTGCAGTTCTTC | TRBJ2-1 | TRBD2 | NA | TRBV14 | 15
CASSAGTSVGGQETQYF | TGTGCCAGCAGCGCCGGGACTAGCGTAGGTGGGCAAGAGACCCAGTACTTC | TRBJ2-5 | TRBD2 | NA | TRBV9 | 17
CASLRGSGANVLTF | TGTGCCTCCCTTCGGGGCTCTGGGGCCAACGTCCTAACTTTC | TRBJ2-6 | NA | once | TRBV30 | 14
CASSLGPGLKELFF | TGTGCCAGCAGCTTGGGGCCGGGCTTGAAAGAACTGTTTTTT | TRBJ1-4 | NA | NA | TRBV5-8 | 14
CASSPPSNTEAFF | TGTGCCAGCAGCCCACCTTCGAACACTGAAGCTTTCTTT | TRBJ1-1 | NA | NA | TRBV5-4 | 13
CASSPRGTREFRIQYF | TGTGCCAGCAGCCCTAGGGGGACTAGGGAGTTCCGTATTCAGTACTTC | TRBJ2-4 | TRBD2 | NA | TRBV7-6 | 16
CASGRREGQPQHF | TGTGCCAGCGGGAGGAGGGAAGGTCAGCCCCAGCATTTT | TRBJ1-5 | NA | NA | TRBV2 | 13
CAWSGTPRQGAGNTIYF | TGTGCCTGGAGTGGAACCCCTCGACAGGGGGCGGGAAACACCATATATTTT | TRBJ1-3 | TRBD1 | NA | TRBV30 | 17
CSTRSGQETQYF | TGCAGCACCCGATCCGGCCAAGAGACCCAGTACTTC | TRBJ2-5 | NA | NA | TRBV29-1 | 12
CACPPGNQETQYF | TGTGCCTGCCCCCCGGGAAACCAAGAGACCCAGTACTTC | TRBJ2-5 | NA | NA | TRBV30 | 13
CASSLEEYTGELFF | TGTGCCAGCAGCTTGGAAGAATACACCGGGGAGCTGTTTTTT | TRBJ2-2 | NA | NA | TRBV5-6 | 14
CASSSYSKTYEQYF | TGTGCCAGCAGCTCTTACAGTAAGACCTACGAGCAGTACTTC | TRBJ2-7 | NA | NA | TRBV27 | 14
CATSRVQRTGANYGYTF | TGTGCCACCAGCAGAGTGCAAAGGACAGGGGCTAACTATGGCTACACCTTC | TRBJ1-2 | TRBD1 | NA | TRBV15 | 17
CASSVAVGAGEKLFF | TGTGCCAGCAGCGTAGCAGTTGGGGCCGGAGAAAAACTGTTTTTT | TRBJ1-4 | NA | NA | TRBV9 | 15
CASSEGTAAYNEQFF | TGTGCCAGCAGTGAGGGGACAGCCGCTTACAATGAGCAGTTCTTC | TRBJ2-1 | TRBD1 | NA | TRBV2 | 15
CASSLGGQYLSGNTIYF | TGTGCCAGCAGCTTAGGGGGCCAATACCTCTCTGGAAACACCATATATTTT | TRBJ1-3 | NA | NA | TRBV7-2 | 17
CASSLGAARAYEQYF | TGTGCCAGCAGCTTAGGGGCAGCTAGGGCCTACGAGCAGTACTTC | TRBJ2-7 | NA | NA | TRBV11-2 | 15
CAWTRTGGASGYTF | TGTGCCTGGACCCGGACAGGGGGCGCTTCTGGCTACACCTTC | TRBJ1-2 | TRBD1 | NA | TRBV30 | 14
CASSLSGPGGTEAFF | TGTGCCAGCAGTTTATCCGGACCGGGGGGAACTGAAGCTTTCTTT | TRBJ1-1 | NA | NA | TRBV28 | 15
CASSRLTVTTGELFF | TGCGCCAGCAGTAGATTGACAGTGACCACCGGGGAGCTGTTTTTT | TRBJ2-2 | NA | NA | TRBV5-1 | 15
CSVRRTGLDTEAFF | TGCAGCGTGAGAAGGACAGGGTTGGACACTGAAGCTTTCTTT | TRBJ1-1 | TRBD1 | NA | TRBV29-1 | 14
CASSSTSGDTGELFF | TGTGCCAGCAGCTCGACTAGCGGGGACACCGGGGAGCTGTTTTTT | TRBJ2-2 | TRBD2 | NA | TRBV11-2 | 15
CASSPGLTNEQFF | TGTGCCAGCTCTCCGGGACTGACCAATGAGCAGTTCTTC | TRBJ2-1 | NA | NA | TRBV19 | 13
CASSKQNQPQHF | TGTGCCAGTAGTAAGCAGAATCAGCCCCAGCATTTT | TRBJ1-5 | NA | once | TRBV19 | 12
CASSLNPPPYEQYF | TGTGCCAGCAGCTTAAACCCGCCCCCCTACGAGCAGTACTTC | TRBJ2-7 | NA | NA | TRBV7-2 | 14
CASSGTGVTGELFF | TGCGCCAGCAGCGGGACAGGGGTAACCGGGGAGCTGTTTTTT | TRBJ2-2 | TRBD1 | NA | TRBV5-1 | 14
CASRSNGRYEQYF | TGTGCCAGCAGGTCAAACGGCCGCTACGAGCAGTACTTC | TRBJ2-7 | NA | NA | TRBV28 | 13
CASSNPADSYEQYF | TGTGCCAGCAGCAACCCTGCAGACTCCTACGAGCAGTACTTC | TRBJ2-7 | NA | NA | TRBV7-9 | 14